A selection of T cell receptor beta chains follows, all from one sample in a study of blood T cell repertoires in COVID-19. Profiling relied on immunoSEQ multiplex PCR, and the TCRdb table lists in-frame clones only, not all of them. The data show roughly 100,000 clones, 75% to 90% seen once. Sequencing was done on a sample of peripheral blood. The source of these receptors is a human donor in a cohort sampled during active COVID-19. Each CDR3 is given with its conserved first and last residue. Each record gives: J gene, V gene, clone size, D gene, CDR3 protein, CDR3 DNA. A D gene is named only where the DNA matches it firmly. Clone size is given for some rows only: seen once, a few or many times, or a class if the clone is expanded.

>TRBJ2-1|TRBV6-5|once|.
CASSYSKLNEQFF
TGTGCCAGCAGTTACTCGAAACTCAATGAGCAGTTCTTC
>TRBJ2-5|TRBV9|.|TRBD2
CASSYTAGAEETQYF
TGTGCCAGCAGTTACACAGCGGGGGCGGAAGAGACCCAGTACTTC
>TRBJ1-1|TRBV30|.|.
CAWSVSFSAGAVNTEAFF
TGTGCCTGGAGTGTATCCTTTTCGGCGGGTGCGGTGAACACTGAAGCTTTCTTT
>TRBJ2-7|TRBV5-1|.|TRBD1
CASRPGQSYEQYF
TGCGCCAGTCGGCCGGGACAGTCCTACGAGCAGTACTTC
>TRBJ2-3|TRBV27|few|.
CASSLPSSTDTQYF
TGTGCCAGCAGTCTTCCTTCTAGCACAGATACGCAGTATTTT
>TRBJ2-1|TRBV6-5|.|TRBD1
CASSTGQGTYNEQFF
TGTGCCAGCAGCACTGGACAGGGAACCTACAATGAGCAGTTCTTC
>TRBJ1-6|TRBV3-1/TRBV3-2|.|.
CASSQEARNSPLHF
TGTGCCAGCAGCCAAGAGGCGCGGAATTCACCCCTCCACTTT
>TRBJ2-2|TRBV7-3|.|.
CASSPAAGELFF
TGTGCCAGCAGCCCTGCCGCGGGGGAGCTGTTTTTT
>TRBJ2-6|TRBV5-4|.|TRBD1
CASSFPGQGAVGANVLTF
TGTGCCAGCAGCTTCCCGGGACAGGGGGCAGTAGGGGCCAACGTCCTGACTTTC
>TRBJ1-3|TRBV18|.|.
CASSQPTGSGNTIYF
TGTGCCAGCTCACAACCCACAGGCTCTGGAAACACCATATATTTT
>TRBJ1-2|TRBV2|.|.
CATGTRDNYGYTF
TGTGCCACCGGGACACGGGATAACTATGGCTACACCTTC